Following are 27 T cell receptor beta chains from one sample sequenced in a study of blood T cell repertoires in COVID-19. Here immunoSEQ multiplex PCR was the method, and the copy in TCRdb shows in-frame clones only, minus some. The table records 200,000 to 300,000 clones, around four fifths of them present only once. Sequencing was carried out using peripheral blood. Receptor source: a man in his sixties with acute or convalescent COVID-19.

This clone was found once. V gene TRBV6-6 combines with J gene TRBJ1-4; D ambiguous. Germline V gene lookup returns CDR1 MNHNY and CDR2 SVGAGI (reference sequence). Trimming pared 7 bases from V and 4 bases from J, leaving 10 bases between. The CDR3 totals 13 residues. The CDR3 nucleotides read TGTGCCAGCACCCCGGAGGGTAATGAAAAACTGTTTTTT. This gives the protein CASTPEGNEKLFF.

J is TRBJ2-3 and V is TRBV29-1; D may be TRBD1 (7 bases). The CDR3 is made up of 15 amino acids. Trimming stripped 2 bases from V and 2 bases from J, with 14 bases between. The V gene's germline CDR1 is SQVTM and CDR2 ANQGSEA. DNA for the CDR3: TGCAGCGTTGAAAGGGGCAGGGGGGACACAGATACGCAGTATTTT. Translating it yields CSVERGRGDTDTQYF.

J is TRBJ2-1 and V is TRBV15, with 9 bases aligning to TRBD2. The germline CDR1 and CDR2 sequences are LNHNV and YYDKDF (reference sequence). The CDR3 loop spans 16 amino acids. V lost 0 bases and J lost 2; bases outside the gene matches: 2. The CDR3 region has the DNA TGTGCCACCAGCAGAGATGGCGGGGGGGCCTACAATGAGCAGTTCTTC. Translation gives CATSRDGGGAYNEQFF. Based on the CDR3 plus reference TRBV15 and TRBJ2-1, the full variable domain is DAMVIQNPRYQVTQFGKPVTLSCSQTLNHNVMYWYQQKSSQAPKLLFHYYDKDFNNEADTPDNFQSRRPNTSFCFLDIRSPGLGDTAMYLCATSRDGGGAYNEQFFGPGTRLTVL.

J is TRBJ1-1 and V is TRBV3-1 (or the pseudogene TRBV3-2); D unclear. The CDR3 contains 11 residues. V dropped 0 bases and J dropped 13 bases, with 9 bases sitting between them. CDR1 is LGHDT, CDR2 YNNKEL, per germline (reference sequence). CDR3 nucleotide sequence: TGTGCCAGCAGCCAAGATTTACAGAATTTCTTT. Translated: CASSQDLQNFF.

This chain links TRBV6-1 with TRBJ2-7; the match to TRBD2 covers 10 bases. V lost 1 base and J lost 6; bases outside the gene matches: 6. The CDR3 has 15 residues. CDR1 and CDR2 (germline): MNHNS, SASEGT. This chain's CDR3 is CASSEGRAGGREQYF. CDR3 in DNA: TGTGCCAGCAGTGAAGGTCGAGCGGGAGGGCGCGAGCAGTACTTC.

The rearrangement uses TRBV10-3 and TRBJ2-1, with TRBD2 matching over 7 bases. The CDR3 covers 15 residues. Trimming removed 4 bases from V and 7 bases from J; junction bases left unmatched: 10. Germline lookup yields CDR1 ENHRY and CDR2 SYGVKD. As DNA, the CDR3 is TGTGCCATCAGTGCCTCGGGACTATTTGGTAATGAGCAGTTCTTC. Amino acid sequence: CAISASGLFGNEQFF.

This clone has just one count. The chain joins TRBV6-5 to TRBJ2-1; TRBD2 matches at 8 bases. Trimming took 0 bases from V and 4 from J; bases not matched to a gene: 5. The CDR3 runs to 16 residues. Germline CDR1 is MNHEY and CDR2 is SVGAGI. For the CDR3, the DNA is TGTGCCAGCAGTTACTCCGGGGCTAGCGGGTACAATGAGCAGTTCTTC. Translated, it gives CASSYSGASGYNEQFF.

The chain couples TRBV18 to TRBJ1-6, with 10 bases lining up with TRBD1. Trimming took 3 bases from V and 4 from J; bases not matched to a gene: 0. The CDR3 consists of 15 residues. Per germline, CDR1 KGHSH and CDR2 LQKENI. The CDR3 here is CASSPDRGYNSPLHF. Written as DNA, the CDR3 is TGTGCCAGCTCACCGGACAGGGGGTATAATTCACCCCTCCACTTT.

In this sample, this clone turned up once. Other nucleotide sequences in the sample specify the same CDR3. The V and J genes are TRBV27 and TRBJ2-7; 11 nucleotides match TRBD1. V shed 5 bases and J 3 bases; nucleotides not matched to a gene: 6. Germline loops: CDR1 MNHEY, CDR2 SMNVEV (reference sequence). The CDR3 consists of 15 residues. CDR3: CASSLRTGGFYEQYF. DNA of the CDR3: TGTGCCAGCAGTCTCCGGACAGGGGGCTTCTACGAGCAGTACTTC.

The V call is TRBV7-2, the J call TRBJ2-3; D uncertain. V lost 2 bases, J lost 4 bases, and 13 bases lay in between. Germline V gives CDR1 SGHTA, CDR2 FQGNSA. The CDR3 sequence is 15 residues long. The DNA for the CDR3 is TGTGCCAGCAGCTTAACGGGTACCGGCGCAGATACGCAGTATTTT. Protein product: CASSLTGTGADTQYF.

The V call is TRBV6-2 or TRBV6-3, the J call TRBJ2-3; D not resolved. The CDR3 consists of 14 residues. Germline V gene lookup returns CDR1 MNHEY and CDR2 SVGEGT. Trimming removed 3 bases from V and 5 bases from J, with 12 bases in between. CDR3 amino acids: CASSYFGILDTQYF. The CDR3 DNA sequence: TGTGCCAGCAGTTATTTTGGCATTTTAGATACGCAGTATTTT.

Of note for this clone: The junction and the germline gene differ at one end; a read error may be behind it. Other DNA sequences in the sample encode the same CDR3. The chain employs TRBV5-5 and TRBJ1-2; D unclear. CDR3 length: 15 amino acids. Germline CDR1 and CDR2: SGHKS and YYEKEE (reference sequence). This CDR3 reads CASSLLPGLGYGYTF. DNA for the CDR3: TGTGCTAGCAGCTTGTTGCCGGGTCTAGGCTATGGCTACACCTTC.

This chain uses TRBV20-1 with TRBJ2-6, with D hard to call. Trimming removed 3 bases from V and 1 base from J, with 7 bases in between. The CDR3 loop spans 14 amino acids. The germline V gene has CDR1 DFQATT and CDR2 SNEGSKA (reference sequence). The CDR3: CSASPLSGANVLTF. The CDR3 nucleotides are TGCAGTGCTAGTCCCCTGTCTGGGGCCAACGTCCTGACTTTC.

The CDR3 region is CASSPRLAGLNEQFF. Here the CDR3 DNA reads TGTGCCAGCAGTCCCCGACTAGCGGGACTCAATGAGCAGTTCTTC. This rearrangement joins TRBV27 to TRBJ2-1, with 11 bases lining up with TRBD2. The ends lost 5 bases at V and 6 bases at J; junction bases unmatched: 6. Germline CDR1 reads MNHEY; CDR2 reads SMNVEV (reference sequence). This CDR3 comprises 15 residues.

This clone was found a few times. The J gene is TRBJ2-3, the V gene TRBV6-2 or TRBV6-3; TRBD1 is a possible D gene (5 bases). Germline CDR1 is MNHEY and CDR2 is SVGEGT. CDR3 length: 14 amino acids. V was shortened by 2 bases and J by 4 bases, with 10 bases between the two germline ends. This CDR3 is CASSYPMGPDTQYF. DNA of the CDR3: TGTGCCAGCAGTTACCCCATGGGGCCAGATACGCAGTATTTT.

The genes are TRBV7-3 and TRBJ2-1; no clear D gene. The length of the CDR3 is 14 residues. Between the trimmed V and J ends, which lost 2 bases and 9 bases, there was a span of 14 bases. Germline CDR1 SGHTA, CDR2 FQGTGA. This CDR3 reads CASSLGDQISEQFF. In DNA, the CDR3 is TGTGCCAGCAGCTTAGGAGACCAAATCAGTGAGCAGTTCTTC.

The chain links TRBV10-1 to TRBJ1-2; D is perhaps TRBD1 (6 bases). V lost 8 bases to trimming and J lost 4 bases, with 17 bases between them. The CDR3 length is 14 residues. Germline V gene sequence: CDR1 WNHNN, CDR2 SYGVQD (reference sequence). The DNA of the CDR3 is TGCGCCAGCTGCGCCCCCGGGACATCCTATGGCTACACCTTC. Protein: CASCAPGTSYGYTF.

The chain carries TRBV6-5 and TRBJ2-5, with TRBD2 matching over 7 bases. V trimming: 6 bases; J trimming: 5 bases; junction bases outside the gene matches: 9. The CDR3 spans 14 residues. Looked up from germline, CDR1 is MNHEY and CDR2 is SVGAGI. The CDR3 bases are TGTGCCAGCAGCCGCGGGGGAAGAGTCGAGACCCAGTACTTC. It encodes CASSRGGRVETQYF.

A single count supports this clone. CDR3 coding DNA: TGCGCCAGCAGCCCTCTAGCGGGGACTCCCACCGGGGAGCTGTTTTTT. It yields the protein CASSPLAGTPTGELFF. This chain connects TRBV5-1 to TRBJ2-2; TRBD2 agrees at 9 bases. After removal of 4 bases from V and 4 bases from J, the junction contained 8 bases not matched to a gene. The CDR3 length is 16 residues. Germline V gene data show CDR1 as SGHRS and CDR2 as YFSETQ.

J is TRBJ2-2 and V is TRBV11-2; 11 nucleotides agree with TRBD1. This CDR3 is built from 15 residues. CDR1 and CDR2 from the germline V gene are SGHAT and FQNNGV. V lost 5 bases to trimming and J lost 6 bases; unmatched junction nucleotides: 5. CDR3 in amino acids: CASSRDRGIPGELFF. The DNA of the CDR3 is TGTGCCAGCAGCAGGGACAGGGGGATCCCCGGGGAGCTGTTTTTT.

This chain links TRBV28 with TRBJ2-3, with 7 bases fitting TRBD2. Germline values: CDR1 MDHEN, CDR2 SYDVKM. This CDR3 spans 14 amino acids. Trimming cost V 6 bases and J 2 bases; bases outside gene matches: 5. CDR3 protein: CASSSGGPTDTQYF. CDR3 coding DNA: TGTGCCAGCAGCTCGGGGGGACCCACAGATACGCAGTATTTT. Full variable domain (missing parts from reference TRBV28 and TRBJ2-3): DVKVTQSSRYLVKRTGEKVFLECVQDMDHENMFWYRQDPGLGLRLIYFSYDVKMKEKGDIPEGYSVSREKKERFSLILESASTNQTSMYLCASSSGGPTDTQYFGPGTRLTVL.

This chain uses TRBV7-9 with TRBJ2-2; D gene unclear. Per germline, CDR1 SEHNR and CDR2 FQNEAQ (reference sequence). This CDR3 region has 16 residues. Trimming took off 3 bases at V and 0 bases at J, with 11 bases between the two ends. The DNA for the CDR3 is TGTGCCAGCAGCTTGAGCTTGCTAGCGAACACCGGGGAGCTGTTTTTT. Its translation is CASSLSLLANTGELFF.

This clone was counted a single time. This chain uses TRBV5-8 with TRBJ2-7, with D possibly being TRBD1 (6 bases). Germline values: CDR1 SGHTS, CDR2 YDEGEE. CDR3 length equals 15 residues. V gave up 4 bases and J gave up 5 bases, with 19 bases separating them. CDR3 region: CASSQNRVRGDEQYF. Here the CDR3 DNA reads TGTGCCAGCAGCCAAAACAGGGTTCGTGGCGACGAGCAGTACTTC.

The chain combines TRBV7-9 with TRBJ1-4; TRBD1 aligns across 9 bases. Germline CDR1 reads SEHNR; CDR2 reads FQNEAQ (reference sequence). V lost 5 bases to trimming and J lost 7 bases; unmatched junction nucleotides: 2. CDR3 length: 13 amino acids. CDR3 sequence reads: CASSRGQGEKLFF. The CDR3 DNA reads as TGTGCCAGCAGCCGGGGACAGGGTGAAAAACTGTTTTTT.

This chain joins TRBV12-3 or TRBV12-4 and TRBJ1-1; weak D call: TRBD1 (6 bases). Trimming left V 6 bases short and J 2 bases short, with 10 bases between. The length of the CDR3 is 13 residues. The CDR3 sequence is CASSGQPNTEAFF. The CDR3 region has the DNA TGTGCCAGCAGCGGACAGCCTAACACTGAAGCTTTCTTT.

This clone came up a few times. The chain joins TRBV3-1 (or the pseudogene TRBV3-2) to TRBJ2-5; D may be TRBD2 (6 bases). The germline gives CDR1 LGHDT, CDR2 YNNKEL (reference sequence). The CDR3 totals 13 residues. The V end lost 7 bases, the J end lost 2 bases, and 11 bases lay between the germline ends. CDR3: CASTGGGQETQYF. The CDR3 nucleotides are TGTGCCAGCACTGGAGGAGGGCAAGAGACCCAGTACTTC.

The chain couples TRBV7-9 to TRBJ2-2; TRBD1 matches at 12 bases. The germline V gene encodes CDR1 SEHNR and CDR2 FQNEAQ (reference sequence). The CDR3 sequence is 15 residues long. CDR3 loop: CASGQGAPGPGELFF. For the CDR3, the DNA is TGTGCGTCGGGACAGGGGGCACCGGGGCCCGGGGAGCTGTTTTTT.